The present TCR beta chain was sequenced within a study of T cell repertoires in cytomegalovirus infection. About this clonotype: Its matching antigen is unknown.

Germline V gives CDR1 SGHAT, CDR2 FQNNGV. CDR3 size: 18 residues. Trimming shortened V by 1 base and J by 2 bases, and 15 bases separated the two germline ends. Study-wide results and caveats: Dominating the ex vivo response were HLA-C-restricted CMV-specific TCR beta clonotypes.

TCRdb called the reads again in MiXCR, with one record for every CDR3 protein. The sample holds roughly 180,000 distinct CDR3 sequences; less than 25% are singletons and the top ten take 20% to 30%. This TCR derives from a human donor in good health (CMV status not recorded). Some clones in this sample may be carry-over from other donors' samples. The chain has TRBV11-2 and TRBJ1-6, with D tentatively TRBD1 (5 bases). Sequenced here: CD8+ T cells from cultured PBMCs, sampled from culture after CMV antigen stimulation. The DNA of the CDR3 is TGTGCCAGCAGCTTAGCCCCCCCGGGGGACCCCTATAATTCACCCCTCCACTTT. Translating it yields CASSLAPPGDPYNSPLHF.